Listed below are T cell receptor beta chains from one sample, sequenced in a study of T cells after yellow fever vaccination. TCRdb re-called the 5' RACE reads with MiXCR, one entry per CDR3 protein. The sample lists approximately 580,000 distinct CDR3 sequences; 17% were seen once. Specimen: PBMCs, collected around 5 days after the first yellow fever vaccination. The receptors come from a young man who received the YFV17D yellow fever vaccine. Both conserved end residues are part of each CDR3. A D gene is named only where the DNA matches it firmly. Some rows have no size entry. The others give once, few or many, or a class for an expanded clone.

d_call	clone_size	v_call	j_call	cdr3_nt	cdr3_aa
TRBD2	-	TRBV4-1	TRBJ2-7	TGCGCCAGCAGCCGCGCGGACGGGGGGGCTTACGAGCAGTACTTC	CASSRADGGAYEQYF
-	few	TRBV4-1	TRBJ1-2	TGCGCCAGCAGCAACTTGGTTCGGGACCGAGGGAATGGCTACACCTTC	CASSNLVRDRGNGYTF
TRBD2	-	TRBV10-3	TRBJ2-3	TGTGCCATCATGTCCCTAGCGGATAGCACAGATACGCAGTATTTT	CAIMSLADSTDTQYF
TRBD1	few	TRBV5-1	TRBJ1-5	TGCGCCAGCAGTAAGGACAGGGGAGATAATCAGCCCCAGCATTTT	CASSKDRGDNQPQHF
-	many	TRBV25-1	TRBJ1-6	TGTGCCAGCAGTCCCGGGGGGTATAATTCACCCCTCCACTTT	CASSPGGYNSPLHF
-	many	TRBV12-3/TRBV12-4	TRBJ2-3	TGTGCCAGCAGTTTTAGACGTGAAATCGATACGCAGTATTTT	CASSFRREIDTQYF
-	few	TRBV7-9	TRBJ1-1	TGTGCCAGCAGCGGCCGGGGGGAAGGGCTTTCGAACACTGAAGCTTTCTTT	CASSGRGEGLSNTEAFF
TRBD2	few	TRBV10-3	TRBJ2-1	TGTGCCATCAGTGGGGCTAGCGGGGGAAGGAATGAGCAGTTCTTC	CAISGASGGRNEQFF
-	few	TRBV6-1	TRBJ1-4	TGTGCCAGCACCTCTCTATTCGGCAGGGACCGAGAAAAACTGTTTTTT	CASTSLFGRDREKLFF
-	many	TRBV12-3/TRBV12-4	TRBJ1-1	TGTGCCAGCAGTCTCAATACAGGGCCCCTAGGTGGTGAAGCTTTCTTT	CASSLNTGPLGGEAFF
-	-	TRBV10-3	TRBJ1-6	TGTGCCATCAGTGAGTCGGTAGACTCCTATAATTCACCCCTCCACTTT	CAISESVDSYNSPLHF
TRBD2	few	TRBV10-3	TRBJ2-3	TGTGCCATCAGTGAGTTTGGTAGCGGGGGATTAACAGATACGCAGTATTTT	CAISEFGSGGLTDTQYF
TRBD1	-	TRBV5-1	TRBJ2-7	TGCGCCAGCAGCGGACTGACAGGGGGCTACGAGCAGTACTTC	CASSGLTGGYEQYF
TRBD2	-	TRBV4-2	TRBJ2-3	TGTGCCAGCAGCCGAGAGAGGACTAGCGGGGGCCGCACAGATACGCAGTATTTT	CASSRERTSGGRTDTQYF
-	few	TRBV29-1	TRBJ1-4	TGCAGCGTGGGGGCCGGGACTAATGAAAAACTGTTTTTT	CSVGAGTNEKLFF
-	-	TRBV5-5	TRBJ1-5	TGTGCCAGCAGCTCTCGGGACGGCTTCAATCAGCCCCAGCATTTT	CASSSRDGFNQPQHF
-	-	TRBV19	TRBJ2-6	TGTGCCAGTAGTATCTGGGTTGGGGCCAACGTCCTGACTTTC	CASSIWVGANVLTF
TRBD1	-	TRBV20-1	TRBJ1-5	TGCAGTGCCGTACCGGGACAGGGGAGGAACCAGCCCCAGCATTTT	CSAVPGQGRNQPQHF
TRBD1	few	TRBV25-1	TRBJ1-2	TGTGCCAGCAGTTCACCCGGGACAGGGTCTTACGGCTACACCTTC	CASSSPGTGSYGYTF
TRBD1	few	TRBV29-1	TRBJ2-1	TGCAGCGCCCGGACAGGGGGCGGGTATGAGCAGTTCTTC	CSARTGGGYEQFF
TRBD2	-	TRBV4-3	TRBJ2-3	TGCGCCAGCAGCCAAGCTAGCGGGGGGGTCAATACGCAGTATTTT	CASSQASGGVNTQYF
-	-	TRBV10-3	TRBJ1-4	TGTGCCATCAGTGAGTCCAAAAATGAAAAACTGTTTTTT	CAISESKNEKLFF
TRBD2	-	TRBV20-1	TRBJ2-1	TGCAGTGCCTCCGGGGAGCGGGGGGTCTACAATGAGCAGTTCTTC	CSASGERGVYNEQFF
-	-	TRBV9	TRBJ1-3	TGTGCCAGCAGCGTAGGGGGGGCTCAAATTGGAAACACCATATATTTT	CASSVGGAQIGNTIYF
TRBD2	-	TRBV10-3	TRBJ2-7	TGTGCCACCCGGGGGTCTAGCGGGGAAAAGTACGAGCAGTACTTC	CATRGSSGEKYEQYF